The clone carrying this TCR beta chain was counted many times. Its antigen is unknown. This entry is derived from a study of T cells in Graves' hyperthyroidism and ophthalmopathy. On the study more broadly: Peripheral blood was taken when the disease was first diagnosed, before any treatment began. Whole-study findings and limits: Ophthalmopathy and stable hyperthyroidism were told apart by a 13 V-J model.

Patients having uncontrolled infection, another autoimmune disease, pregnancy or lactation were not included. The authors took PBMCs from 10 ml fresh peripheral blood. It was RNA transcripts that yielded the amplified TCR beta CDR3 regions. TCR CDR3 underwent first-round RT-PCR with the HTBI primer set. One entry per CDR3 protein, called by TCRdb with MiXCR from the multiplex PCR reads. The repertoire includes about 270,000 distinct CDR3 sequences, more than 20% of them detected once, and roughly a third sits in the top ten. The ends were cut back, 0 bases at V and 1 base at J, with 12 bases in the middle. The CDR3 loop spans 16 amino acids. Germline CDR1 and CDR2: LNHNV and YYDKDF (reference sequence).

The sequence came from a woman aged 35 to 49 with Graves' ophthalmopathy. The sample consisted of blood. The rearrangement uses TRBV15 and TRBJ2-5; possibly TRBD1 for D (5 bases). The CDR3 sequence: CATSRDLGVVQETQYF. Here the CDR3 DNA reads TGTGCCACCAGCAGAGATTTAGGGGTGGTCCAAGAGACCCAGTACTTC.